This TCR beta chain was captured in a study of T cell changes during pregnancy in multiple sclerosis. The V end was cut by 3 bases, the J end by 0 bases, with 11 bases between. The CDR3 runs to 15 residues. Germline V gene sequence: CDR1 MGHRA, CDR2 YSYEKL. This table comes from immunoSEQ multiplex PCR, and its TCRdb copy is limited to in-frame clones, with some not included. The sample includes some 100,000 clones, 90% to 95% seen only once; the top ten take about 1%. The sequencing used peripheral blood, collected before pregnancy. This chain links TRBV4-1 with TRBJ1-1; no reliable D call. The TCR originated in a female donor with multiple sclerosis, enrolled in a pregnancy study. The CDR3 is CASSQATSMNTEAFF. The CDR3, as DNA: TGCGCCAGCAGCCAGGCAACAAGTATGAACACTGAAGCTTTCTTT.